The 3 T cell receptor beta chains in this list originate from one sample, sequenced in a study of T cell responses to AZD1222 COVID-19 vaccine. TCRdb keeps only in-frame clones here, not all; method: immunoSEQ multiplex PCR. The sample lists some 150,000 clones, roughly 94% occurring once. The sample in question was peripheral blood, obtained on day 0 of MenACWY control vaccination. These receptors came from an adult in good health.

Note on this clone: A junction end diverges from the germline sequence, so it may reflect a read error. V usage is TRBV28 and J usage is TRBJ2-1; a possible D gene is TRBD1 (5 bases). The CDR3 totals 11 residues. Germline V gives CDR1 MDHEN, CDR2 SYDVKM. DNA of the CDR3: TGTGCCGGCAGGGATGGGGATGAGCAGTTCTTC. Amino acid sequence: CAGRDGDEQFF.

The rearrangement joins TRBV9 to TRBJ2-5, with TRBD1 identical over 7 bases. CDR1 is SGDLS, CDR2 YYNGEE, per germline. The CDR3 is 14 amino acids. V was clipped by 1 base and J by 1 base; unmatched bases: 1. CDR3 sequence (DNA): TGTGCCAGCAGCGTAACAGGGGCCCAAGAGACCCAGTACTTC. As protein: CASSVTGAQETQYF.

The rearrangement links TRBV30 to TRBJ1-2; 7 nucleotides align to TRBD1. This CDR3 has 14 amino acids. Losses at the gene ends were 2 bases for V and 7 bases for J; bases not matched to a gene: 10. The germline V gene has CDR1 GTSNPN and CDR2 SVGIG (reference sequence). This CDR3 is CAWSPRTGRGGYTF. The CDR3 DNA reads TGTGCCTGGAGTCCGCGGACAGGACGAGGTGGCTACACCTTC.